The TCR beta chain under discussion was sequenced for a study of blood T cell repertoires in COVID-19. Study summary: From the United States, Italy and Spain came samples of acute and convalescent COVID-19.

From germline, CDR1 is SGHNT and CDR2 YYREEE (reference sequence). The CDR3 is 15 amino acids. Unmatched junction bases numbered 2, after V lost 4 bases and J lost 0 bases. As processed by the authors: From reference gene primer amplification, estimates of nucleated cell counts were derived. Only in-frame clones appear in the TCRdb table, and some are missing; sequencing was by immunoSEQ multiplex PCR. That table supplies the V and J calls and clone size; D and trimming were determined from the DNA. The data hold 150,000 to 200,000 clones, with 80% to 85% observed a single time. Sample: peripheral blood. This chain uses TRBV5-4 with TRBJ2-5, with 11 bases identical to TRBD2. This clonotype was obtained from a human donor with acute or convalescent COVID-19. The donor label of this sample is uncertain. The CDR3 sequence: CASSPTSGNQETQYF. CDR3 DNA: TGTGCCAGCAGCCCGACTAGCGGGAACCAAGAGACCCAGTACTTC.